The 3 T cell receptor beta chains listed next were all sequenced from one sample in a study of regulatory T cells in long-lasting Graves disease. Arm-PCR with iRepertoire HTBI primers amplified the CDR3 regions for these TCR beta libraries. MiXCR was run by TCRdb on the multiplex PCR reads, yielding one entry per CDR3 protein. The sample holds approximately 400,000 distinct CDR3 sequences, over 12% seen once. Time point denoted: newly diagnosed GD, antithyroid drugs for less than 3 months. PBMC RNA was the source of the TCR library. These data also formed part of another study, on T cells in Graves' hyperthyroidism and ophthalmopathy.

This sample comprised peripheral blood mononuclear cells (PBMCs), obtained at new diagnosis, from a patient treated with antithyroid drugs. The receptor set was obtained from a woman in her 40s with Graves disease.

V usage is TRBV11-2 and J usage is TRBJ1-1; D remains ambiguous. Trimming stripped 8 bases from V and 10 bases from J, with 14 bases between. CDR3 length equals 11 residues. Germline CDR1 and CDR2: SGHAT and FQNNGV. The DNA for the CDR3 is TGTGCCAGCTCCTCAGGCGGTGTAGCTTTCTTT. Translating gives CASSSGGVAFF.

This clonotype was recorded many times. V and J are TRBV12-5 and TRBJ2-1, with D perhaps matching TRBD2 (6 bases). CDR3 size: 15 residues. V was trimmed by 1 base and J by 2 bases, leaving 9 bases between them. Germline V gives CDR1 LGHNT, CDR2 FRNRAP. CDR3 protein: CASGLEERAYNEQFF. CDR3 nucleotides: TGTGCTAGTGGTTTGGAGGAGCGGGCCTACAATGAGCAGTTCTTC.

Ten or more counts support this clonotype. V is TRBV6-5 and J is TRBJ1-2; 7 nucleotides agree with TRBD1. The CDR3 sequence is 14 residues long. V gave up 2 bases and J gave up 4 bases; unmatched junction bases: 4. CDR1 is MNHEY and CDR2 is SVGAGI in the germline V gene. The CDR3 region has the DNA TGTGCCAGCAGTTACACAGGGGTTAGCTATGGCTACACCTTC. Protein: CASSYTGVSYGYTF.